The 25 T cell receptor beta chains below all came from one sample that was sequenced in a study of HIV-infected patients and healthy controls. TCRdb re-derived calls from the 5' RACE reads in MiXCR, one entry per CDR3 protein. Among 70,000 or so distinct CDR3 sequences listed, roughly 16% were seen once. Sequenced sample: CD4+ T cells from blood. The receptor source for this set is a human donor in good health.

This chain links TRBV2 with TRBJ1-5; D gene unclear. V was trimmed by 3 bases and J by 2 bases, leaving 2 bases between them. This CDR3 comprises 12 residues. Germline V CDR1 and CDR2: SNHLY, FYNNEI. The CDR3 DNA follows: TGTGCCAGCAGTGATGGCAATCAGCCCCAGCATTTT. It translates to CASSDGNQPQHF.

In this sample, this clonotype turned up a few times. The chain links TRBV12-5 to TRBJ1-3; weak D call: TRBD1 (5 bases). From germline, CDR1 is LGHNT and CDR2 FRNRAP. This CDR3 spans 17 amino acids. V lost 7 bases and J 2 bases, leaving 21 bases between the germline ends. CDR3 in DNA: TGTGCTAGTGACGATTCCGGGGCCCGGGGGACTGGAAACACCATATATTTT. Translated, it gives CASDDSGARGTGNTIYF. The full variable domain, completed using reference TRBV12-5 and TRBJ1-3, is DARVTQTPRHKVTEMGQEVTMRCQPILGHNTVFWYRQTMMQGLELLAYFRNRAPLDDSGMPKDRFSAEMPDATLATLKIQPSEPRDSAVYFCASDDSGARGTGNTIYFGEGSWLTVV.

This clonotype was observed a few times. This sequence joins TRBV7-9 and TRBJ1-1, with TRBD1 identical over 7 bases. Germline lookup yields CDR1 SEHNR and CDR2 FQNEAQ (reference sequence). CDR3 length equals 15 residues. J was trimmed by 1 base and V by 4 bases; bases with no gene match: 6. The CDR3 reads CASSSEAGGNTEAFF. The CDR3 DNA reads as TGTGCCAGCAGCTCAGAGGCAGGGGGGAACACTGAAGCTTTCTTT. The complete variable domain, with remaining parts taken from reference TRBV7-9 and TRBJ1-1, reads DTGVSQNPRHKITKRGQNVTFRCDPISEHNRLYWYRQTLGQGPEFLTYFQNEAQLEKSRLLSDRFSAERPKGSFSTLEIQRTEQGDSAMYLCASSSEAGGNTEAFFGQGTRLTVV.

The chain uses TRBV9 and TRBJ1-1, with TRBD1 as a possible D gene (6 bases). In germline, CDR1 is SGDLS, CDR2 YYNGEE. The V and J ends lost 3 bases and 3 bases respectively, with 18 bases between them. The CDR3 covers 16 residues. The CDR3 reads CASSARQAYTYTEAFF. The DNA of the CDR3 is TGTGCCAGCAGCGCTCGACAGGCGTATACGTACACTGAAGCTTTCTTT.

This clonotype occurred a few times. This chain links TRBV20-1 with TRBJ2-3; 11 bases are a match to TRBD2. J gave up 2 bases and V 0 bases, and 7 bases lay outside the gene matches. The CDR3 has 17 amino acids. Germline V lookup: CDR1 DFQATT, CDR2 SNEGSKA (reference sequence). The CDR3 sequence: CSARDPLAGGDTDTQYF. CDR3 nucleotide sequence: TGCAGTGCTAGAGATCCGTTAGCGGGGGGGGACACAGATACGCAGTATTTT.

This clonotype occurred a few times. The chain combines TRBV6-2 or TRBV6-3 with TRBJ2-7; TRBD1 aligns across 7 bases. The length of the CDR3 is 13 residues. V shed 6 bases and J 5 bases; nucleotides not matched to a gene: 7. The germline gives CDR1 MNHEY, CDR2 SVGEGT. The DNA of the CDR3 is TGTGCCAGCAGACCAGGGGGTGGAAACGAGCAGTACTTC. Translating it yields CASRPGGGNEQYF.

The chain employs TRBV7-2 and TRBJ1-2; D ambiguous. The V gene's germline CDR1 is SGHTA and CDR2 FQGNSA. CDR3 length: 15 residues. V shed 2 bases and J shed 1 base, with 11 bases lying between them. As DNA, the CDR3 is TGTGCCAGCAGCTTATTTCAGGCGGTTAACTATGGCTACACCTTC. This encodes CASSLFQAVNYGYTF.

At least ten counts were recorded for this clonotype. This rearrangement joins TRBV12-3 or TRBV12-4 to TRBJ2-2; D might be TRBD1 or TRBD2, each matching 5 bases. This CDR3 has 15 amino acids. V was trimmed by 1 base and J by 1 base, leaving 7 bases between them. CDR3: CASSLGGMNTGELFF. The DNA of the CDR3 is TGTGCCAGCAGTTTAGGGGGGATGAACACCGGGGAGCTGTTTTTT.

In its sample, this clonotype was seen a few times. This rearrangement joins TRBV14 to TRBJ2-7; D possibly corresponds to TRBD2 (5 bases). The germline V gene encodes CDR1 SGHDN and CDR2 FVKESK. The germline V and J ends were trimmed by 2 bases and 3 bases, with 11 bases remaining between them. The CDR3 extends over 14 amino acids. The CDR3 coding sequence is TGTGCCAGCAGCCAAACTACGGGGTTCTACGAGCAGTACTTC. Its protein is CASSQTTGFYEQYF. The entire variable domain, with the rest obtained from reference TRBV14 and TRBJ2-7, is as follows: EAGVTQFPSHSVIEKGQTVTLRCDPISGHDNLYWYRRVMGKEIKFLLHFVKESKQDESGMPNNRFLAERTGGTYSTLKVQPAELEDSGVYFCASSQTTGFYEQYFGPGTRLTVT.

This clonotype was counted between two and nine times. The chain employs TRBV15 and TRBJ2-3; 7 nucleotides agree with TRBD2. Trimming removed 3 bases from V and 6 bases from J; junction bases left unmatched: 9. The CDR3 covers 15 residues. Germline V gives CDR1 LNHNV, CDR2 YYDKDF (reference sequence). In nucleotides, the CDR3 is TGTGCCACCAGCAGGGAGGGCGGGAGTTTGGATACGCAGTATTTT. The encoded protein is CATSREGGSLDTQYF.

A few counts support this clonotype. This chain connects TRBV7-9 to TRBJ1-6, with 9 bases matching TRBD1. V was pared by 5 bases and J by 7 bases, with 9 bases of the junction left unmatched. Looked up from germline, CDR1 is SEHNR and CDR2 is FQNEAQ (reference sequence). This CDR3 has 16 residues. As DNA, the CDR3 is TGTGCCAGCAGCGACACAGGGGGCGCGAGGAATTCACCCCTCCACTTT. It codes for CASSDTGGARNSPLHF.

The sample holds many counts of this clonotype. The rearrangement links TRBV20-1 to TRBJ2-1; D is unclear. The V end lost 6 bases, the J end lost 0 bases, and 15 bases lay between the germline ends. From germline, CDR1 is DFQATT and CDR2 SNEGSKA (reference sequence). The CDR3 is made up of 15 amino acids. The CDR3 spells CSAARGKSSYNEQFF. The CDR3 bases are TGCAGTGCAGCCCGCGGAAAGAGCTCCTACAATGAGCAGTTCTTC.

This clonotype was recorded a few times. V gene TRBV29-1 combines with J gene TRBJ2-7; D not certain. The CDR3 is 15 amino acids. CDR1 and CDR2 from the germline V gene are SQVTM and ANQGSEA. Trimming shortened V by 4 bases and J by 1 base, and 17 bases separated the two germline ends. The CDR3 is CSVAVWASNSYEQYF. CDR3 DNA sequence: TGCAGCGTTGCTGTTTGGGCTTCGAATTCCTACGAGCAGTACTTC.

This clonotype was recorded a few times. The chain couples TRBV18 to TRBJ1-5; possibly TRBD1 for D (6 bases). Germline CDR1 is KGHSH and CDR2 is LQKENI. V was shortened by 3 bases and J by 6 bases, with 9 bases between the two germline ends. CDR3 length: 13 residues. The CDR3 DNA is TGTGCCAGCTCACCGGAGGGGGGTCAGCCCCAGCATTTT. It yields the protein CASSPEGGQPQHF.

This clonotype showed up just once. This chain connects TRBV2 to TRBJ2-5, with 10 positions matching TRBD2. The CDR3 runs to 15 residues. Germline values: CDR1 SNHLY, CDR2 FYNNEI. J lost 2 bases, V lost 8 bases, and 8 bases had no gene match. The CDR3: CASQRTSGPQETQYF. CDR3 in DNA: TGTGCCAGCCAGAGGACTAGCGGACCACAAGAGACCCAGTACTTC.

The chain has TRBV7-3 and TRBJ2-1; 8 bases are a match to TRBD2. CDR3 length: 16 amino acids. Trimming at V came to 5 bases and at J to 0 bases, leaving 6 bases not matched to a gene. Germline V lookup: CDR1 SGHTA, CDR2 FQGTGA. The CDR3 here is CASSHSGTSSYNEQFF. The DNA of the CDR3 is TGTGCCAGCAGCCATAGCGGGACTAGCTCCTACAATGAGCAGTTCTTC. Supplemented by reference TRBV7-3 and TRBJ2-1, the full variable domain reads GAGVSQTPSNKVTEKGKYVELRCDPISGHTALYWYRQSLGQGPEFLIYFQGTGAADDSGLPNDRFFAVRPEGSVSTLKIQRTERGDSAVYLCASSHSGTSSYNEQFFGPGTRLTVL.

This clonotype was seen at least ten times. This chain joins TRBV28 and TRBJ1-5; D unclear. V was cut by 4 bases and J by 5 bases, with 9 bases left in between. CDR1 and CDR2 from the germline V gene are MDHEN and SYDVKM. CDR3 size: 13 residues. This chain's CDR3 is CASSSTLYQPQHF. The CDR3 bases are TGTGCCAGCAGTTCCACCCTCTATCAGCCCCAGCATTTT.

CDR3 coding DNA: TGTGCCAGCAGCTTGGACGGCGGGGGGGCAACAGATACGCAGTATTTT. Amino acid sequence: CASSLDGGGATDTQYF. The chain combines TRBV5-5 with TRBJ2-3, with 9 positions matching TRBD2. The CDR3 extends over 16 amino acids. V lost 0 bases to trimming and J lost 3 bases; unmatched junction nucleotides: 5. Germline values: CDR1 SGHKS, CDR2 YYEKEE (reference sequence).

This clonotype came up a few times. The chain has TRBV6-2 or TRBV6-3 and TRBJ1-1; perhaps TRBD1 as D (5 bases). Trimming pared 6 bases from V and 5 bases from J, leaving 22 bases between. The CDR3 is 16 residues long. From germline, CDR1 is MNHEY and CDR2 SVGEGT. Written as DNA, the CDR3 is TGTGCCAGCAGCTTACGTCCCTGGGGGGACGGGACTGAAGCTTTCTTT. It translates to CASSLRPWGDGTEAFF.

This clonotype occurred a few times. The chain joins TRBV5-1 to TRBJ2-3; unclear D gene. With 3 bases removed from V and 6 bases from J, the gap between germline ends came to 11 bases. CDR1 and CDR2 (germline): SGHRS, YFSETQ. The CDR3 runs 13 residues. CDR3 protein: CASSSHSPDTQYF. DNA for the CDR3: TGCGCCAGCAGCTCCCACTCCCCGGATACGCAGTATTTT.

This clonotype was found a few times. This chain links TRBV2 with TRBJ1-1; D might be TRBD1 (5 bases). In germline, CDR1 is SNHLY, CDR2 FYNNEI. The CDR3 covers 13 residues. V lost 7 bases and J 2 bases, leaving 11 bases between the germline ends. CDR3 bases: TGTGCCAGCACCAGAACAGGAAACACTGAAGCTTTCTTT. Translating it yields CASTRTGNTEAFF.

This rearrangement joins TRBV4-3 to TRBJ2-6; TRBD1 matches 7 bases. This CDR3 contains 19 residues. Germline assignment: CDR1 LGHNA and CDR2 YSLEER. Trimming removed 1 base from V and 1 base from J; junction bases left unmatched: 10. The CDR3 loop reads CASSQALTGVISGANVLTF. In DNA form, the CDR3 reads TGCGCCAGCAGCCAAGCCCTTACAGGGGTCATTTCTGGGGCCAACGTCCTGACTTTC.

The CDR3 sequence: CASSSARGQGASEQFF. The CDR3 region has the DNA TGTGCCAGCAGCTCCGCTCGGGGACAGGGGGCATCGGAGCAGTTCTTC. The V gene is TRBV7-9, the J gene TRBJ2-1, with 12 bases fitting TRBD1. There are 16 residues in the CDR3. V was pared by 4 bases and J by 10 bases, with 11 bases of the junction left unmatched. Germline V gives CDR1 SEHNR, CDR2 FQNEAQ (reference sequence).

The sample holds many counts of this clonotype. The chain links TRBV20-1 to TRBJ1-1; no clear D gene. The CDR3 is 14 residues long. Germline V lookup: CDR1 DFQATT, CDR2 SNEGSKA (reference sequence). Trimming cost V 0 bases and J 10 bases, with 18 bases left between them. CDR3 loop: CSAREGLTQAGAFF. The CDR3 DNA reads TGCAGTGCTAGAGAAGGGTTGACCCAGGCTGGAGCTTTCTTT.

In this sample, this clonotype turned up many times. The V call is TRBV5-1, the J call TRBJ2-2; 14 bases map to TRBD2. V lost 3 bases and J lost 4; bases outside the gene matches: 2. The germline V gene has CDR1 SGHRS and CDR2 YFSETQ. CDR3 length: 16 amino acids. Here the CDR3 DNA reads TGCGCCAGCAGCTGGGGACTAGCGGGAGCCACCGGGGAGCTGTTTTTT. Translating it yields CASSWGLAGATGELFF.